The 23 T cell receptor beta chains below were found in one sample sequenced in a study of tumor-infiltrating lymphocytes in primary liver carcinoma. The researchers produced TCR beta cDNA from around 0.5 ug total RNA with a constant-region primer. Slightly modified ARM-PCR, run as three nested multiplex PCR rounds, produced the TCR beta libraries. Running around 9 cycles apiece, the first two PCR rounds relied on TRBV1-TRBV30 forward primers together with a C-beta reverse primer. In TCRdb, the multiplex PCR reads were re-called with MiXCR into one record per CDR3 protein. The table lists roughly 120,000 distinct CDR3 sequences, 50% to 80% of them singletons, with approximately 8.9% in the top ten. DNA and RNA were both co-extracted from around 20-30 mg of bulk tissue that had not been sorted. Sequencing input: liver tumor tissue from sampling region 3. Described subset: tumor region T3, left-lateral pole. Every receptor here comes from a woman aged 60-70 years with primary liver carcinoma and hepatitis B virus infection.

The V call is TRBV12-3 or TRBV12-4, the J call TRBJ2-1; TRBD2 matches at 10 bases. The CDR3 is 12 residues long. V gave up 5 bases and J gave up 13 bases; unmatched junction bases: 5. CDR3 nucleotide sequence: TGTGCCAGCAGTCGGACTAGCGGTGAACAGTTCTTC. Protein: CASSRTSGEQFF.

Of note for this clonotype: One base away lies a much larger clone, so this may be a sequencing read error. The chain couples TRBV7-8 to TRBJ2-1; D is unresolved. The CDR3 totals 13 residues. The V gene's germline CDR1 is SGHVS and CDR2 FQNEAQ. Between the trimmed V and J ends, which lost 2 bases and 12 bases, there was a span of 14 bases. The CDR3: CASSLKLVHAQFF. The CDR3 DNA follows: TGTGCCAGCAGCTTAAAATTGGTCCATGCGCAGTTCTTC.

This clonotype was seen many times. The chain uses TRBV6-1 and TRBJ2-5; D is perhaps TRBD1 (6 bases). This CDR3 is built from 13 residues. Germline loops: CDR1 MNHNS, CDR2 SASEGT. The V end was cut by 7 bases, the J end by 5 bases, with 14 bases between. The CDR3 reads CASTWGLWETQYF. The DNA for the CDR3 is TGTGCCAGCACATGGGGGCTTTGGGAGACCCAGTACTTC.

This clonotype was recorded only once. This may stem from a read error, because a much larger clone lies one nucleotide away. The chain couples TRBV12-3 or TRBV12-4 to TRBJ2-2; TRBD1 might be the D (5 bases). CDR3 length: 16 amino acids. Trimming removed 3 bases at V and 10 bases at J, with 21 bases between. CDR3 nucleotide sequence: TGTGCCAGCAGTTTCAACAGGCCGGCCGATGGGGTGGAGCTGTTTTTT. Its protein product is CASSFNRPADGVELFF.

Worth noting for this clonotype: A read error may produce the germline difference seen at one junction end. The CDR3 DNA is TGTGCCAGCAGCCCCGTTAGGCGGTCGCGGGAGACCAACTACGGGCAGTACTTC. Amino acid sequence: CASSPVRRSRETNYGQYF. This sequence joins TRBV11-2 and TRBJ2-7, with 7 bases matching TRBD2. The germline V gene has CDR1 SGHAT and CDR2 FQNNGV. There are 18 residues in the CDR3.

This sequence joins TRBV7-3 and TRBJ1-6, with D perhaps TRBD1 (6 bases). The length of the CDR3 is 14 residues. Germline V gives CDR1 SGHTA, CDR2 FQGTGA. The V end was cut by 3 bases, the J end by 8 bases, with 11 bases between. This CDR3 reads CASSFGPGDSPLHF. CDR3 nucleotide sequence: TGTGCCAGCAGCTTCGGTCCAGGGGATTCACCCCTCCACTTT.

Comments on this clonotype: The CDR3 end shows no conserved phenylalanine or tryptophan, and so a read error is likely. The gene calls are TRBV11-2 and TRBJ2-7; 10 bases line up with TRBD1. The CDR3 loop spans 15 amino acids. Germline V gives CDR1 SGHAT, CDR2 FQNNGV. As DNA, the CDR3 is TGTGCTAGCAGCCCAGCGACAGGGGGCGCCTACGAGCAGTACTCC. Translation gives CASSPATGGAYEQYS.

Details on this clonotype: One end of the junction is discordant with germline, which a read error may explain. The chain combines TRBV28 with TRBJ2-7; the D gene is possibly TRBD1 (6 bases). Germline lookup yields CDR1 MDHEN and CDR2 SYDVKM. The CDR3 has 12 residues. The CDR3 loop is CASSRQDTSTHF. CDR3 coding DNA: TGTGCCAGCAGCCGACAGGACACGTCAACCCACTTC.

This clonotype appeared a single time. The junction and the germline gene differ at one end; a read error may be behind it. The chain employs TRBV11-3 and TRBJ2-1; 7 nucleotides agree with TRBD2. The CDR3 contains 18 residues. Per the germline V gene, CDR1 is SGHNT and CDR2 is YENEEA. CDR3 sequence reads: CVSSLGQGGRADYNEQFF. In nucleotides, the CDR3 is TGTGTCAGCAGCTTAGGTCAAGGAGGGAGGGCCGACTACAATGAGCAGTTCTTC. The full variable domain, with the rest looked up from reference TRBV11-3 and TRBJ2-1, is EAGVVQSPRYKIIEKKQPVAFWCNPISGHNTLYWYLQNLGQGPELLIRYENEEAVDDSQLPKDRFSAERLKGVDSTLKIQPAELGDSAVYLCVSSLGQGGRADYNEQFFGPGTRLTVL.

The rearrangement links TRBV29-1 to TRBJ2-1; 13 nucleotides align to TRBD2. This CDR3 has 14 residues. Germline loops: CDR1 SQVTM, CDR2 ANQGSEA. Trimming cost V 7 bases and J 7 bases; bases outside gene matches: 7. The CDR3 spells CSAYGTSGENEQFF. DNA for the CDR3: TGCAGCGCATACGGGACTAGCGGGGAGAATGAGCAGTTCTTC.

Regarding this clonotype: A much larger clonotype is one base distant, so this may be a read error. The CDR3, as DNA: TGTGCCAGCAGTCGGACTAGCAGTCAAGAGGCCCAGTACTTC. This encodes CASSRTSSQEAQYF. The J gene is TRBJ2-5, the V gene TRBV6-2 or TRBV6-3, with 8 bases fitting TRBD2. The CDR3 runs to 14 residues. Germline values: CDR1 MNHEY, CDR2 SVGEGT.

This clonotype has at least ten counts. This chain links TRBV28 with TRBJ2-2; no clear D gene. Germline lookup yields CDR1 MDHEN and CDR2 SYDVKM. V was trimmed by 7 bases and J by 2 bases, leaving 8 bases between them. This CDR3 contains 13 residues. The CDR3 here is CASTRANTGELFF. CDR3 bases: TGTGCCAGCACCCGGGCCAACACCGGGGAGCTGTTTTTT.

Notes on this clonotype: A read error may explain this, as a much larger clone is one base away. V gene TRBV5-6 combines with J gene TRBJ1-4, with 7 bases identical to TRBD1. From germline, CDR1 is SGHDT and CDR2 YYEEEE. Trimming cost V 4 bases and J 8 bases; bases outside gene matches: 8. The CDR3 consists of 14 residues. DNA of the CDR3: TGTGCCAGCAGCCGCCGGAACAGGGGCGAAAAACTGTTTTTT. It translates to CASSRRNRGEKLFF. Full variable domain (missing parts from reference TRBV5-6 and TRBJ1-4): DAGVTQSPTHLIKTRGQQVTLRCSPKSGHDTVSWYQQALGQGPQFIFQYYEEEERQRGNFPDRFSGHQFPNYSSELNVNALLLGDSALYLCASSRRNRGEKLFFGSGTQLSVL.

Many counts were recorded for this clonotype. The chain combines TRBV10-3 with TRBJ2-2; D call uncertain. This CDR3 contains 12 residues. In germline, CDR1 is ENHRY, CDR2 SYGVKD. V lost 6 bases to trimming and J lost 6 bases, with 8 bases between them. This CDR3 is CAIRNRPGELFF. The CDR3 nucleotides read TGTGCCATCAGAAATCGACCCGGGGAGCTGTTTTTT.

There are many counts of this clonotype. This chain joins TRBV2 and TRBJ2-7, with D perhaps matching TRBD1 (5 bases). Trimming took 5 bases from V and 6 from J, leaving 11 bases between them. The CDR3 has 12 amino acids. Germline CDR1 reads SNHLY; CDR2 reads FYNNEI. The CDR3 bases are TGTGCCAGCAGTATCCAGGGTCGCGAGCAGTACTTC. Its translation is CASSIQGREQYF.

There are a few counts of this clonotype. The CDR3 loop reads CASSGRTPVNTEAFF. The CDR3 bases are TGTGCCAGCAGTGGAAGGACACCAGTGAACACTGAAGCTTTCTTT. The V call is TRBV28, the J call TRBJ1-1; a weak D match, TRBD1 (5 bases). V was cut by 5 bases and J by 0 bases, with 13 bases left in between. The V gene's germline CDR1 is MDHEN and CDR2 SYDVKM. The CDR3 extends over 15 amino acids.

The CDR3 region is CASSFSEGQETQYF. The DNA of the CDR3 is TGTGCCAGCAGCTTCAGCGAGGGACAAGAGACCCAGTACTTC. The chain joins TRBV11-2 to TRBJ2-5, with D possibly TRBD2 on 5 matching bases. Trimming pared 3 bases from V and 2 bases from J, leaving 10 bases between. The germline gives CDR1 SGHAT, CDR2 FQNNGV. This CDR3 contains 14 residues.

This chain joins TRBV20-1 and TRBJ2-1; D assignment may be TRBD1 or TRBD2 (5 bases each). The CDR3 consists of 16 residues. From germline, CDR1 is DFQATT and CDR2 SNEGSKA (reference sequence). The V and J ends lost 5 bases and 6 bases respectively, with 23 bases between them. Here the CDR3 DNA reads TGCAGTGCTGGAGGACGTGGACGGTCGAGGGGCAATGAGCAGTTCTTC. Protein product: CSAGGRGRSRGNEQFF.

Sample share makes this clonotype medium-sized. This chain links TRBV7-3 with TRBJ2-7; D is unresolved. The germline gives CDR1 SGHTA, CDR2 FQGTGA. The CDR3 has 13 amino acids. The V end lost 1 base, the J end lost 5 bases, and 9 bases lay between the germline ends. The CDR3 protein is CASSLNRAHEQYF. The CDR3 DNA sequence: TGTGCCAGCAGCTTAAATCGGGCTCACGAGCAGTACTTC. Full variable domain (outside the CDR3, taken from reference TRBV7-3 and TRBJ2-7): GAGVSQTPSNKVTEKGKYVELRCDPISGHTALYWYRQSLGQGPEFLIYFQGTGAADDSGLPNDRFFAVRPEGSVSTLKIQRTERGDSAVYLCASSLNRAHEQYFGPGTRLTVT.

V and J are TRBV20-1 and TRBJ2-1; 9 bases are a match to TRBD2. In germline, CDR1 is DFQATT, CDR2 SNEGSKA (reference sequence). CDR3 length equals 15 residues. The ends lost 7 bases at V and 4 bases at J; junction bases unmatched: 11. Written as DNA, the CDR3 is TGCAGTGTCGAAGGGGGGACTAGCACGTACAATGAGCAGTTCTTC. Its protein product is CSVEGGTSTYNEQFF.

This chain uses TRBV19 with TRBJ1-6, with a possible D match to TRBD1 (5 bases). Deletions cut 10 bases from V and 9 bases from J, with 16 bases between. Germline values: CDR1 LNHDA, CDR2 SQIVND (reference sequence). The CDR3 runs 13 residues. CDR3 protein: CATSQGNCSPLHF. As DNA, the CDR3 is TGTGCCACTTCTCAGGGAAATTGTTCACCCCTCCACTTT. The full variable domain, rest sourced from reference TRBV19 and TRBJ1-6, is DGGITQSPKYLFRKEGQNVTLSCEQNLNHDAMYWYRQDPGQGLRLIYYSQIVNDFQKGDIAEGYSVSREKKESFPLTVTSAQKNPTAFYLCATSQGNCSPLHFGNGTRLTVT.

In its sample, this clonotype was seen many times. The V gene is TRBV11-2, the J gene TRBJ2-5; D is tentatively TRBD1 or TRBD2 (6 bases each). The CDR3 spans 17 residues. Per the germline V gene, CDR1 is SGHAT and CDR2 is FQNNGV. The V end lost 4 bases, the J end lost 7 bases, and 25 bases lay between the germline ends. The DNA for the CDR3 is TGTGCCAGCAGCTCTGAAGGGGGTGTCTGGGGGGCAACGACCCAGTACTTC. Its protein product is CASSSEGGVWGATTQYF. Based on the CDR3 plus reference TRBV11-2 and TRBJ2-5, the full variable domain is EAGVAQSPRYKIIEKRQSVAFWCNPISGHATLYWYQQILGQGPKLLIQFQNNGVVDDSQLPKDRFSAERLKGVDSTLKIQPAKLEDSAVYLCASSSEGGVWGATTQYFGPGTRLLVL.

Concerning this clonotype itself: One end of the junction does not line up with germline, which may come from a read error. V usage is TRBV11-2 and J usage is TRBJ2-7; D may be TRBD2 (6 bases). The CDR3 extends over 16 amino acids. Germline loops: CDR1 SGHAT, CDR2 FQNNGV. The CDR3 loop is CASSLASGEGGYGQYF. CDR3 nucleotides: TGTGCCAGCAGCTTGGCGTCGGGGGAAGGAGGCTACGGGCAGTACTTC.